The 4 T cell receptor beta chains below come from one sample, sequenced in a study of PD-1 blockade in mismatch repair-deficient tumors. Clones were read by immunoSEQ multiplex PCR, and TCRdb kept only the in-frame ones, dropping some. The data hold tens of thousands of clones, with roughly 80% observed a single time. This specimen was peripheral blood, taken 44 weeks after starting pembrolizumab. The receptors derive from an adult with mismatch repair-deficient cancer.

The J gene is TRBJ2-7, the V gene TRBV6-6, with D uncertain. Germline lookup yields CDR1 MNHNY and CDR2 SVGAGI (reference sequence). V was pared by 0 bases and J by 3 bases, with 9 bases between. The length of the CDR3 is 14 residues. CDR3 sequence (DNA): TGTGCCAGCAGTTACTCGAGCAGCCTCTACGAGCAGTACTTC. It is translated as CASSYSSSLYEQYF.

The CDR3, as DNA: TGTGCCAGCGTTGATCAGGGGGAAAAACTGTTTTTT. It translates to CASVDQGEKLFF. The chain links TRBV2 to TRBJ1-4; a possible D gene is TRBD1 (6 bases). Germline-derived CDR1 and CDR2 are SNHLY and FYNNEI. Trimming shortened V by 8 bases and J by 8 bases, and 12 bases separated the two germline ends. CDR3 size: 12 residues.

The CDR3 bases are TGTGCCAGCAACCCCAACGGGGCTAGCGGGGGGGATACGCAGTATTTT. It specifies CASNPNGASGGDTQYF. The V gene is TRBV7-2, the J gene TRBJ2-3; 11 bases match TRBD2. After removal of 7 bases from V and 6 bases from J, the junction contained 12 bases not matched to a gene. The CDR3 contains 16 residues. CDR1 is SGHTA, CDR2 FQGNSA, per germline.

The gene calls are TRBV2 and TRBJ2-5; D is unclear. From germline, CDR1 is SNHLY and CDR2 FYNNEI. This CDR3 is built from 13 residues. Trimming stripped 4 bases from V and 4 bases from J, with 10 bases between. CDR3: CASSVPRPETQYF. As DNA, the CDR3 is TGTGCCAGCAGTGTCCCTCGTCCAGAGACCCAGTACTTC.